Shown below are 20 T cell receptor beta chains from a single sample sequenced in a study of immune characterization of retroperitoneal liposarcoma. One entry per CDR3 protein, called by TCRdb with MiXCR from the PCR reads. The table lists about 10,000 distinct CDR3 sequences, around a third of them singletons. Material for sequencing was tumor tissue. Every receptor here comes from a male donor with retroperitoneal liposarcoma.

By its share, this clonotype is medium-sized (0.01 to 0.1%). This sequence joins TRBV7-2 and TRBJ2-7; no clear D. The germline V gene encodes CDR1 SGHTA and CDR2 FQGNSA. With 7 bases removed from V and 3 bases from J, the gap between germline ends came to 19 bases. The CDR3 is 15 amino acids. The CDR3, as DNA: TGTGCCAGCACCATGGCCCTCGGGCCCTACTACGAGCAGTACTTC. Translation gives CASTMALGPYYEQYF.

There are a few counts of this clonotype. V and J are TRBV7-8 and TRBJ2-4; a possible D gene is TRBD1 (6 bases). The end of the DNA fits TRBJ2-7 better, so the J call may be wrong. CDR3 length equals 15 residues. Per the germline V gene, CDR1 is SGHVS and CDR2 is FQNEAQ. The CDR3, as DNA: TGTGCCAGCAGCCGGGGCAGGGGACCCTTCTACGAGCAGTACTTC. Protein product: CASSRGRGPFYEQYF.

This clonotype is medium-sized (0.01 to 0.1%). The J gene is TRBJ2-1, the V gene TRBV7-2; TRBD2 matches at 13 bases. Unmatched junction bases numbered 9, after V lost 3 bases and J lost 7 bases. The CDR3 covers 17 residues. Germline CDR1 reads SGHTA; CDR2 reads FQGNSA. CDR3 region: CASSFAGTSGIVNEQFF. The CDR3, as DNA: TGTGCCAGCAGCTTTGCCGGGACTAGCGGGATCGTTAATGAGCAGTTCTTC. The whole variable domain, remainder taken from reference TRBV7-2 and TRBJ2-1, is GAGVSQSPSNKVTEKGKDVELRCDPISGHTALYWYRQSLGQGLEFLIYFQGNSAPDKSGLPSDRFSAERTGGSVSTLTIQRTQQEDSAVYLCASSFAGTSGIVNEQFFGPGTRLTVL.

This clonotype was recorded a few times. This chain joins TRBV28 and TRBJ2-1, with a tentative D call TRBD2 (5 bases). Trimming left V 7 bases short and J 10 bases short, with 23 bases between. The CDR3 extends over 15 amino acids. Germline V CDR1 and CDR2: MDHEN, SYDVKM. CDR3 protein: CASIQRGILRYEQFF. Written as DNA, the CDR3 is TGTGCCAGCATCCAGAGAGGGATTTTAAGGTACGAGCAGTTCTTC.

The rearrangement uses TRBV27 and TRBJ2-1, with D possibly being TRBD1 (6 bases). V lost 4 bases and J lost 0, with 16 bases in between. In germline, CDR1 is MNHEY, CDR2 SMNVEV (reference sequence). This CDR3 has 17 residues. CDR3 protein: CASSSGAGASSYNEQFF. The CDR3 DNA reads TGTGCCAGCAGTTCAGGGGCGGGCGCGAGCTCCTACAATGAGCAGTTCTTC.

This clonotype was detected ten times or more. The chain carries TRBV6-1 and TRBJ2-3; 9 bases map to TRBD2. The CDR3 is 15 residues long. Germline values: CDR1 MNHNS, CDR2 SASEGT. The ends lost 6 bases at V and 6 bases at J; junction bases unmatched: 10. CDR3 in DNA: TGTGCCAGCAGGGGGCTAGCGGGGCTGGCGGATACGCAGTATTTT. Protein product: CASRGLAGLADTQYF.

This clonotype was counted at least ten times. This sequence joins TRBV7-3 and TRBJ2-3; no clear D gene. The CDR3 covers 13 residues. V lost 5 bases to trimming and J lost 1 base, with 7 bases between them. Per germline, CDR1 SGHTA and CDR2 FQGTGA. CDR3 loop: CASSPTRTDTQYF. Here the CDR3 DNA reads TGTGCCAGCAGCCCGACTCGCACAGATACGCAGTATTTT.

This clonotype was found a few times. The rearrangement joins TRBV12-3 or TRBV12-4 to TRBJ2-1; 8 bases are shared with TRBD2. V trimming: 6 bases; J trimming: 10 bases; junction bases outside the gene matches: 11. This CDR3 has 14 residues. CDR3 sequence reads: CASRSSGGHYEQFF. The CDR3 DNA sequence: TGTGCCAGCAGGTCCAGCGGGGGCCACTACGAGCAGTTCTTC.

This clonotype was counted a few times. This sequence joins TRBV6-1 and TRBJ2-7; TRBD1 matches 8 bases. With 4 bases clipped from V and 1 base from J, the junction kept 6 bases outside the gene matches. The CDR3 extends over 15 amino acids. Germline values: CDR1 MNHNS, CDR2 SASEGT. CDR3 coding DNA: TGTGCCAGCAGTGCCCGGGACAGGTCTTCCTACGAGCAGTACTTC. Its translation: CASSARDRSSYEQYF.

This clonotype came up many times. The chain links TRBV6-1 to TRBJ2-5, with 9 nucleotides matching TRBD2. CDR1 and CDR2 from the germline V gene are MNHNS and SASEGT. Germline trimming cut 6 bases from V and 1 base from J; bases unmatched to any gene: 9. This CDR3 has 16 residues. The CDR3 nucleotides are TGTGCCAGCAGACAAATAGCGGGAGAGATCCAAGAGACCCAGTACTTC. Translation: CASRQIAGEIQETQYF.

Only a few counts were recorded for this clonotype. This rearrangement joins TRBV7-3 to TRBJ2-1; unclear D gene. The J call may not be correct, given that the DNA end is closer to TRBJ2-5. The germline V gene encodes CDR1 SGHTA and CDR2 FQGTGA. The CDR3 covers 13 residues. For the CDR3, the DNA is TGTGCCAGCAGCGGCGGACGACAAGAGACCCAGTACTTC. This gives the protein CASSGGRQETQYF.

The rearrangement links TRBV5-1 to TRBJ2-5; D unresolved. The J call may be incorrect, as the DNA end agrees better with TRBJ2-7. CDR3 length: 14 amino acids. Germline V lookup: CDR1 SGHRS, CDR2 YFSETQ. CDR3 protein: CASSLSLNPYEQYF. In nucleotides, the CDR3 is TGCGCCAGCAGCTTGTCCCTTAACCCTTACGAGCAGTACTTC.

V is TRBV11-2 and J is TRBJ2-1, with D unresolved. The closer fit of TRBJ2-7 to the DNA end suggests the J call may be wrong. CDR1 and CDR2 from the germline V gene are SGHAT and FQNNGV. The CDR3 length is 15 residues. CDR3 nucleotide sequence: TGTGCCAGCAGCTTAGGGCAGGTTTCCTACAATGAGCAGTACTTC. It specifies CASSLGQVSYNEQYF.

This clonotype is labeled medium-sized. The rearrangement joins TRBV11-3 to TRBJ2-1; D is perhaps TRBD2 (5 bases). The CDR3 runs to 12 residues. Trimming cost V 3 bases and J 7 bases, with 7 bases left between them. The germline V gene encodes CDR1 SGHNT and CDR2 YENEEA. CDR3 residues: CASSLTGNEQFF. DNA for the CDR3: TGTGCCAGCAGCTTGACGGGAAATGAGCAGTTCTTC.

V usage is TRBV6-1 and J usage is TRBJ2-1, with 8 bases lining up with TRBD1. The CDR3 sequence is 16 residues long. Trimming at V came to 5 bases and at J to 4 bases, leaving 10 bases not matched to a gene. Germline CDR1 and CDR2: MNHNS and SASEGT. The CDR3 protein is CASSSGRGRRYNEQFF. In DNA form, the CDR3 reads TGTGCCAGCAGTTCGGGCAGGGGGCGAAGGTACAATGAGCAGTTCTTC.

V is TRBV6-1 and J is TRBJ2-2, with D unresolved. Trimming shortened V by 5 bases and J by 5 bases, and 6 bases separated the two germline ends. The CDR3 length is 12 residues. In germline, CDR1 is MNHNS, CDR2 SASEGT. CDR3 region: CASSQGTGELFF. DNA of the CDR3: TGTGCCAGCAGTCAAGGGACCGGGGAGCTGTTTTTT.

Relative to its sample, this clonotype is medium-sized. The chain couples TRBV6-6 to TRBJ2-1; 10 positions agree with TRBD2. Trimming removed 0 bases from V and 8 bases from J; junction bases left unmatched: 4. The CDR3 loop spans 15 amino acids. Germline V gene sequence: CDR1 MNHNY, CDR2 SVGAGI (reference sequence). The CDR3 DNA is TGTGCCAGCAGTTACTCCAGCGGGGGGGCCCATGAGCAGTTCTTC. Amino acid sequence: CASSYSSGGAHEQFF.

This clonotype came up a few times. The CDR3 DNA is TGTGCCAGCAGTTTAGGGACAGCTTACAATGAGCAGTTCTTC. It yields the protein CASSLGTAYNEQFF. The chain links TRBV12-3 or TRBV12-4 to TRBJ2-5; D may be TRBD1 (6 bases). Gene TRBJ2-1 matches the end of the DNA better, so the J call may be wrong. CDR3 size: 14 residues.

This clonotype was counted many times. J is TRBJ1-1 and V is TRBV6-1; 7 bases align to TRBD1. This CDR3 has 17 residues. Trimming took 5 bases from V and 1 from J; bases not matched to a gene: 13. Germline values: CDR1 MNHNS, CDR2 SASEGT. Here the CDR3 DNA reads TGTGCCAGCAGTATTCAACCCCCGGGACAGACGAACACTGAAGCTTTCTTT. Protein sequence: CASSIQPPGQTNTEAFF.

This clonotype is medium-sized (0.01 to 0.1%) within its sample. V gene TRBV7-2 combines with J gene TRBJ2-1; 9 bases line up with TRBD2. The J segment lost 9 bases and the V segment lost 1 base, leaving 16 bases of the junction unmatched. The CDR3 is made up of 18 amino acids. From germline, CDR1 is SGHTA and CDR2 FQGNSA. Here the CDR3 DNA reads TGTGCCAGCAGCTTAGAGCCTCTCATACAACTAGCGGGCTTTGAGCAGTTCTTC. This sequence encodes CASSLEPLIQLAGFEQFF.